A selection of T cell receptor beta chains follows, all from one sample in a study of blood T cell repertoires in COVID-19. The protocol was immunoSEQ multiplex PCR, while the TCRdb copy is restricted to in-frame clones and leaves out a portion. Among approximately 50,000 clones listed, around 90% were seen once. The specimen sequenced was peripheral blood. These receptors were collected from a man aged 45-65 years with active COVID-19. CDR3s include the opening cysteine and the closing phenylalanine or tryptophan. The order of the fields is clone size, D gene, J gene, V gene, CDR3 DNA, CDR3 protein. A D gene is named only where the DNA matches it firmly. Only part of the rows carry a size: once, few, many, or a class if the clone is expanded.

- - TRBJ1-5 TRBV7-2 TGTGCCAGCAGCGTCGGAGTAAATAGCAATCAGCCCCAGCATTTT CASSVGVNSNQPQHF
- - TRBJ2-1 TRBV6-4 TGTGCCAGCAGTCCTAGGTCGGGGCAGTTCTTC CASSPRSGQFF
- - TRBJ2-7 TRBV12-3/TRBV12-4 TGTGCCAGTAGACGGGGTCCCTACGAGCAGTACTTC CASRRGPYEQYF
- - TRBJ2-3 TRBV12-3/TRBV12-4 TGTGCCAGCAGTTTATTGGGGCCAGATACGCAGTATTTT CASSLLGPDTQYF
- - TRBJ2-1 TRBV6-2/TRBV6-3 TGTGCCAGCAGTTACTCGAGGTTAGCCCAAGCCTTATACAATGAGCAGTTCTTC CASSYSRLAQALYNEQFF
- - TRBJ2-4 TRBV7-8 TGTGCCAGCAGCTCCACAGACCCCCGGGGAGCCAAAAACATTCAGTACTTC CASSSTDPRGAKNIQYF
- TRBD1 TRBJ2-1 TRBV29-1 TGCAGCGTTCAGGGGGCATACAATGAGCAGTTCTTC CSVQGAYNEQFF
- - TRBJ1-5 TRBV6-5 TGTGCCAGCAGTCTTCAACAGGGACAGCCCCAGCATTTT CASSLQQGQPQHF
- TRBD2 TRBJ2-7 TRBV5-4 TGTGCCAGCAGCTCCGGACTAGCGGGAAGCTACGAGCAGTACTTC CASSSGLAGSYEQYF
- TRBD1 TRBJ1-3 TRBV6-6 TGTGCCAGCAGTCGACGGACAGGGGGTCTCTCTGGAAACACCATATATTTT CASSRRTGGLSGNTIYF
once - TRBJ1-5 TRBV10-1 TGCGCCAGCAGTGAGTATATCAATCGGTGCCAGCCCCAGCATTTT CASSEYINRCQPQHF
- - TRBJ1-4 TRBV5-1 TGCGCCAGCAGCTTGGGAGGGATCGGTGAAAAACTGTTTTTT CASSLGGIGEKLFF
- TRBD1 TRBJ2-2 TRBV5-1 TGCGCCAGCAGCTTGGCCGCGGGACAGGGGAGAGAGGAGCTGTTTTTT CASSLAAGQGREELFF
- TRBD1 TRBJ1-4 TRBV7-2 TGTGCCAGCAGCGGTAGGACAGGCCAAGAAAAACTGTTTTTT CASSGRTGQEKLFF
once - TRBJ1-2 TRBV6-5 TGTGCCAGCACCCGTGGGAGTACGGGTGGCTACACCTTC CASTRGSTGGYTF
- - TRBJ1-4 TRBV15 TGTGCCACCAGCAGAGATTATCGGGTGGGGCAGGGCGATGAAAAACTGTTTTTT CATSRDYRVGQGDEKLFF
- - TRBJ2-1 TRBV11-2 TGTGCCAGCAGCTTAGTCCCCAAGCGGGCGCAGGGTGAGCAGTTCTTC CASSLVPKRAQGEQFF
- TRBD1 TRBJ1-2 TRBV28 TGTGCCAGCAGTCCGACAGGGGTTTGGGGGCCCAACTATGGCTACACCTTC CASSPTGVWGPNYGYTF
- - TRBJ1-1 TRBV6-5 TGTGCCAGCAGTTACAGGGGGGGTGAAGCTTTCTTT CASSYRGGEAFF
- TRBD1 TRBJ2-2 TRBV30 TGTGCCTGGAGAGGGGACAGCCCCACCGGGGAGCTGTTTTTT CAWRGDSPTGELFF
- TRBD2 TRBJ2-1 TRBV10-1 TGCGCCAGCAGTGTGGAGGGACTAGCGGGAAACAATGAGCAGTTCTTC CASSVEGLAGNNEQFF
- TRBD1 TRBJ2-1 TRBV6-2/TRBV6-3 TGTGCCAGCAGTAAACTCGAAACCCGGGACAGGAACAATGAGCAGTTCTTC CASSKLETRDRNNEQFF
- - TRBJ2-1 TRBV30 TGTGCCTGGAGCCCCACTAGGGAGAAGTTCTTC CAWSPTREKFF
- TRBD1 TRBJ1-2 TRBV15 TGTGCCACCAGCTTGAATACAGGGGGGAATTATGGCTACACCTTC CATSLNTGGNYGYTF
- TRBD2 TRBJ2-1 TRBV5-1 TGCGCCAGCAGCTTTAGCGGGTTGCCCAATGAGCAGTTCTTC CASSFSGLPNEQFF
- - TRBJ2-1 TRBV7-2 TGTGCCAGCAGCTTATCGAGCGGTGCCCAGGACTATGAGCAGTTCTTC CASSLSSGAQDYEQFF
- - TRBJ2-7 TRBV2 TGTGCCAGCAGTGATGAGTTTGCCTACGAGCAGTACTTC CASSDEFAYEQYF
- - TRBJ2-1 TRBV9 TGTGCCAGCAGCGCTACAGGGACGGACCAGGATGAGCAGTTCTTC CASSATGTDQDEQFF
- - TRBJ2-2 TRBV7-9 TGTGCCAGCACCCGCGGGCCCGGGGAGCTGTTTTTT CASTRGPGELFF
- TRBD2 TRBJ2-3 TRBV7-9 TGTGCCAGCAGCCTTCTCGAGCGGGTAGCGGGGCTCAGCACAGATACGCAGTATTTT CASSLLERVAGLSTDTQYF
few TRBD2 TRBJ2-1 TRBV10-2 TGCGCCAGCAAAGGAACTAGCGGGAGGGCCAGTTTGAATGAGCAGTTCTTC CASKGTSGRASLNEQFF
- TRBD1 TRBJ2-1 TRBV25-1 TGTGCCAGCAGTGATTTGGGGACAGGGAATGAGCAGTTCTTC CASSDLGTGNEQFF
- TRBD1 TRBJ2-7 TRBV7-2 TGTGCCAGCAGCCGTCAGGGGGATCGGAACGAGCAGTACTTC CASSRQGDRNEQYF
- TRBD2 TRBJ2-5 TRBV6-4 TGTGCCAGCAGTGTTATTGCTAGCGGGGGCTTCGGGGAGACCCAGTACTTC CASSVIASGGFGETQYF
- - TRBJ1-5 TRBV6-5 TGTGCCAGCAGTAGCGGGGCCAATAGCAATCAGCCCCAGCATTTT CASSSGANSNQPQHF
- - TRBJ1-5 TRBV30 TGTGCCTGGAGTCGCCAGAACAATCAGCCCCAGCATTTT CAWSRQNNQPQHF
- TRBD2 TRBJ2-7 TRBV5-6 TGTGCCAGCTCCCGAGCGGGGCCTGGAGAGCAGTACTTC CASSRAGPGEQYF
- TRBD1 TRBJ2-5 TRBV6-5 TGTGCCAGCAGACGAGGGGGCAGGGAGACCCAGTACTTC CASRRGGRETQYF
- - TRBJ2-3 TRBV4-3 TGCGCCAGCAGTCCTGGACAGGGAGGGATAGGCACAGATACGCAGTATTTT CASSPGQGGIGTDTQYF
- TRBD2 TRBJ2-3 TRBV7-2 TGTGCCAGCAGCCCTATGGGACTAGCGGGAGTAGACACGCAGTATTTT CASSPMGLAGVDTQYF
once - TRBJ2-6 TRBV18 TGTGCCAGCTCACCACCGAGGTCTGGGGCCAACGTCCTGACTTTC CASSPPRSGANVLTF
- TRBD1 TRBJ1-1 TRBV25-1 TGTGCCAGCAGTGAGACGACAGGGGGGAGGACTGAAGCTTTCTTT CASSETTGGRTEAFF
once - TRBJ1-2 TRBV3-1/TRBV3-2 TGTGCCAGCAGTCCCCCCCAGGGAGGTCTCTATGGCTACACCTTC CASSPPQGGLYGYTF
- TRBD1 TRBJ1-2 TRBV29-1 TGCAGCGTTCGGGACAGCAGTTTCTATGGCTACACCTTC CSVRDSSFYGYTF
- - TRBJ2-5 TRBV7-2 TGTGCCAGCAGCTACACAGGGGGGGTTCAAGAGACCCAGTACTTC CASSYTGGVQETQYF
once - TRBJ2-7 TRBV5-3 TGTGCCAGGAGGGCAGGGAGGTCCTACGAGCAGTACTTC CARRAGRSYEQYF
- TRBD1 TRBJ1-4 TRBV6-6 TGTGCCAGCCAAGACAGGGGTGGAGCAACTAATGAAAAACTGTTTTTT CASQDRGGATNEKLFF
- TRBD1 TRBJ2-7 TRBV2 TGTGCCAGCAGCGGCGGGACAGGGGGCCGGAACGAGCAGTACTTC CASSGGTGGRNEQYF
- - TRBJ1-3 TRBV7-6 TGTGCCAGCAGCCCTCAGACAGCTCGCTCTGGAAACACCATATATTTT CASSPQTARSGNTIYF
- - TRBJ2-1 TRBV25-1 TGTGCCAGCAGTGAAAGGGGAAGCTCCTACAATGAGCAGTTCTTC CASSERGSSYNEQFF
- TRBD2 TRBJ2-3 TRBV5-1 TGCGCCAGCAGTGGGACTAGCGGCACAGATACGCAGTATTTT CASSGTSGTDTQYF
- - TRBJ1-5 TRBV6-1 TGTGCCAGCAGTGGCATACCACCCGGGGTCAGGCAGCCCCAGCATTTT CASSGIPPGVRQPQHF
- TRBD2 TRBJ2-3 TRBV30 TGTGCCTGGAGGGAGCCGGGACTAGCGGGAGGAGCAGATACGCAGTATTTT CAWREPGLAGGADTQYF
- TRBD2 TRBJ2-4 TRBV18 TGTGCCAGCTCAACCACAAGGGAGGGCCAAAACATTCAGTACTTC CASSTTREGQNIQYF
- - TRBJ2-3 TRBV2 TGTGCCAGCAGTCCCGAGATCCGCCTCACAGATACGCAGTATTTT CASSPEIRLTDTQYF
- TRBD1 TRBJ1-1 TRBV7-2 TGTGCCAGCAGCTTAGCGGGGGCAGGGGGGACAAAGAACACTGAAGCTTTCTTT CASSLAGAGGTKNTEAFF
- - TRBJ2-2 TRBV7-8 TGTGCCAGCAGCTTAGACAGCTTACATCCAAGGCTGTTTTTT CASSLDSLHPRLFF
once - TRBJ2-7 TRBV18 TGTGCCAGCTCACTAGACTATATCGTGGGCGAGCAGTACTTC CASSLDYIVGEQYF
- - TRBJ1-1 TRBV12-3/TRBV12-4 TGTGCCACAGACAGTCCTCTTGACACTGAAGCTTTCTTT CATDSPLDTEAFF